This passage covers 21 T cell receptor beta chains from one sample sequenced in a study of blood T cell repertoires in COVID-19. TCRdb's copy holds only in-frame clones and misses some; the assay was immunoSEQ multiplex PCR. Here the sample spans around 330,000 clones, approximately 88% being singletons. Specimen: PBMCs or T cells enriched from blood (not recorded which). The source of these receptors is a woman aged 18-29 years who had recovered from COVID-19.

The V gene is TRBV19, the J gene TRBJ1-1, with a weak D call TRBD1 (5 bases). Trimming took 5 bases from V and 1 from J, leaving 17 bases between them. The CDR3 covers 16 residues. Germline loops: CDR1 LNHDA, CDR2 SQIVND (reference sequence). The CDR3 is CASSWGDARRNTEAFF. In DNA form, the CDR3 reads TGTGCCAGTAGTTGGGGGGACGCTAGACGGAACACTGAAGCTTTCTTT.

This clone was observed once. The chain uses TRBV9 and TRBJ2-5; D uncertain. The length of the CDR3 is 14 residues. V lost 2 bases to trimming and J lost 2 bases, with 10 bases between them. In germline, CDR1 is SGDLS, CDR2 YYNGEE. CDR3 residues: CASSVGVLQETQYF. The CDR3 DNA follows: TGTGCCAGCAGCGTTGGAGTCCTTCAAGAGACCCAGTACTTC.

CDR3 DNA: TGTGCCAGCAGCTTAGGCGTGAGGGAGGGCTCGTCCTACGAGCAGTACTTC. Translating it yields CASSLGVREGSSYEQYF. The rearrangement links TRBV13 to TRBJ2-7, with TRBD2 identical over 7 bases. With 0 bases clipped from V and 1 base from J, the junction kept 9 bases outside the gene matches. Germline-derived CDR1 and CDR2 are PRHDT and FYEKMQ (reference sequence). This CDR3 has 17 amino acids.

This clone was counted a single time. The CDR3 DNA reads TGTGCCAGCAGCCAAGAACTAGCGGGAGTGCGGGAGCAGTACTTC. It encodes CASSQELAGVREQYF. The rearrangement links TRBV14 to TRBJ2-7; 11 bases align to TRBD2. The germline CDR1 and CDR2 sequences are SGHDN and FVKESK. After removal of 0 bases from V and 7 bases from J, the junction contained 5 bases not matched to a gene. This CDR3 has 15 residues.

The chain couples TRBV10-3 to TRBJ1-1, with 8 bases matching TRBD1. The germline V gene has CDR1 ENHRY and CDR2 SYGVKD. This CDR3 contains 15 residues. V trimming: 6 bases; J trimming: 1 base; junction bases outside the gene matches: 7. The CDR3 bases are TGTGCCATCAGGGACAGGGCGGGGAGGAACACTGAAGCTTTCTTT. Protein product: CAIRDRAGRNTEAFF.

V usage is TRBV19 and J usage is TRBJ1-3; TRBD1 aligns across 7 bases. Per the germline V gene, CDR1 is LNHDA and CDR2 is SQIVND (reference sequence). Trimming at V came to 3 bases and at J to 2 bases, leaving 4 bases not matched to a gene. The CDR3 loop spans 15 amino acids. This chain's CDR3 is CASSIWTGTGNTIYF. Here the CDR3 DNA reads TGTGCCAGTAGTATTTGGACAGGCACTGGAAACACCATATATTTT.

The V gene is TRBV7-2, the J gene TRBJ2-7; D not certain. CDR1 is SGHTA and CDR2 is FQGNSA in the germline V gene. Trimming shortened V by 3 bases and J by 10 bases, and 10 bases separated the two germline ends. CDR3 length: 11 amino acids. CDR3 bases: TGTGCCAGCAGCTTTCGGGTCCGTCAGTACTTC. Translated, it gives CASSFRVRQYF.

The chain combines TRBV27 with TRBJ1-6, with unresolved D. With 2 bases removed from V and 0 bases from J, the gap between germline ends came to 11 bases. Germline V CDR1 and CDR2: MNHEY, SMNVEV (reference sequence). The CDR3 loop spans 17 amino acids. The CDR3 protein is CASSLGQRSSYNSPLHF. In DNA form, the CDR3 reads TGTGCCAGCAGTTTAGGCCAGCGGAGCTCCTATAATTCACCCCTCCACTTT.

The rearrangement joins TRBV29-1 to TRBJ2-1, with 8 nucleotides matching TRBD1. There are 15 residues in the CDR3. Germline lookup yields CDR1 SQVTM and CDR2 ANQGSEA. V trimming: 7 bases; J trimming: 1 base; junction bases outside the gene matches: 9. CDR3 amino acids: CSALGQGKSYNEQFF. For the CDR3, the DNA is TGCAGCGCCCTAGGACAGGGTAAATCCTACAATGAGCAGTTCTTC.

This rearrangement joins TRBV29-1 to TRBJ1-4; no clear D gene. The V gene's germline CDR1 is SQVTM and CDR2 ANQGSEA. This CDR3 has 14 amino acids. Trimming removed 7 bases at V and 2 bases at J, with 14 bases between. This chain's CDR3 is CSAAAGGTNEKLFF. The CDR3 region has the DNA TGCAGCGCCGCGGCCGGTGGCACTAATGAAAAACTGTTTTTT.

This chain links TRBV5-1 with TRBJ2-7; 9 bases align to TRBD1. The CDR3 has 14 residues. Germline CDR1 and CDR2: SGHRS and YFSETQ. V was pared by 6 bases and J by 3 bases, with 7 bases of the junction left unmatched. CDR3 sequence reads: CASKGQGDSYEQYF. The CDR3 DNA reads TGCGCCAGCAAGGGACAGGGTGATAGCTACGAGCAGTACTTC.

The chain combines TRBV28 with TRBJ2-3, with D maybe TRBD2 (5 bases). CDR1 is MDHEN and CDR2 is SYDVKM in the germline V gene. V lost 1 base, J lost 8 bases, and 7 bases lay in between. This CDR3 is 12 amino acids long. Here the CDR3 reads CASSLFGGTQYF. In DNA, the CDR3 is TGTGCCAGCAGTTTATTCGGAGGTACGCAGTATTTT.

This clone turned up a few times. The CDR3 protein is CASSRTVRDEQYF. For the CDR3, the DNA is TGTGCCAGCAGCCGAACAGTGCGAGACGAGCAGTACTTC. The V gene is TRBV6-5, the J gene TRBJ2-7; no clear D gene. Trimming took 6 bases from V and 5 from J, leaving 14 bases between them. CDR1 MNHEY and CDR2 SVGAGI come from the germline V gene. This CDR3 region has 13 residues.

This clone was recorded a few times. V is TRBV7-3 and J is TRBJ2-3; 10 nucleotides agree with TRBD2. With V trimmed by 6 bases and J by 1 base, 4 bases remained unmatched. Per germline, CDR1 SGHTA and CDR2 FQGTGA. CDR3 length equals 15 residues. The CDR3 nucleotides are TGTGCCAGCAGTCCCGGGACTAGCGGCACAGATACGCAGTATTTT. This codes for CASSPGTSGTDTQYF.

The rearrangement links TRBV5-4 to TRBJ2-3; 11 nucleotides line up with TRBD1. The germline V gene encodes CDR1 SGHNT and CDR2 YYREEE (reference sequence). Trimming took 1 base from V and 1 from J; bases not matched to a gene: 2. This CDR3 is built from 16 residues. The CDR3 protein is CASSLRTGGRTDTQYF. The DNA for the CDR3 is TGTGCCAGCAGCTTGAGGACAGGGGGCCGCACAGATACGCAGTATTTT.

The chain is built from TRBV10-3 and TRBJ1-2, with TRBD1 matching 8 bases. The germline V gene has CDR1 ENHRY and CDR2 SYGVKD. The length of the CDR3 is 20 residues. V trimming: 0 bases; J trimming: 4 bases; junction bases outside the gene matches: 19. The CDR3 is CAISESKTERDRLWTYGYTF. As DNA, the CDR3 is TGTGCCATCAGTGAGTCCAAAACTGAAAGGGACAGGTTGTGGACCTATGGCTACACCTTC.

This chain uses TRBV28 with TRBJ2-2, with TRBD1 identical over 9 bases. Looked up from germline, CDR1 is MDHEN and CDR2 is SYDVKM. The V segment lost 4 bases and the J segment 7 bases; nucleotides outside the gene matches: 7. The CDR3 has 15 amino acids. In DNA, the CDR3 is TGTGCCAGCAGTTATGGGGACAGGGATGGCGGGGAGCTGTTTTTT. Translating gives CASSYGDRDGGELFF.

This chain links TRBV5-1 with TRBJ2-5, with TRBD1 as a possible D gene (6 bases). This CDR3 contains 14 residues. V was cut by 0 bases and J by 5 bases, with 11 bases left in between. The germline V gene has CDR1 SGHRS and CDR2 YFSETQ. CDR3 bases: TGCGCCAGCAGCTTGGTAGCAGGGGCGGAGACCCAGTACTTC. Protein product: CASSLVAGAETQYF.

This clone was counted between two and nine times. Additional DNA sequences in this sample encode the identical CDR3. V is TRBV20-1 and J is TRBJ1-2, with 7 bases lining up with TRBD1. This CDR3 is built from 11 residues. Germline V gene sequence: CDR1 DFQATT, CDR2 SNEGSKA (reference sequence). Trimming removed 4 bases from V and 5 bases from J; junction bases left unmatched: 1. The CDR3 bases are TGCAGTGCTAAGACAGGGTATGGCTACACCTTC. Protein product: CSAKTGYGYTF.

This chain uses TRBV7-3 with TRBJ1-5, with 7 positions matching TRBD1. In germline, CDR1 is SGHTA, CDR2 FQGTGA. J lost 7 bases, V lost 3 bases, and 6 bases had no gene match. The CDR3 contains 14 residues. For the CDR3, the DNA is TGTGCCAGCAGCTTGACAGGGATGGGACAGCCCCAGCATTTT. It codes for CASSLTGMGQPQHF. Full variable domain (rest looked up from reference TRBV7-3 and TRBJ1-5): GAGVSQTPSNKVTEKGKYVELRCDPISGHTALYWYRQSLGQGPEFLIYFQGTGAADDSGLPNDRFFAVRPEGSVSTLKIQRTERGDSAVYLCASSLTGMGQPQHFGDGTRLSIL.

This rearrangement joins TRBV6-1 to TRBJ1-6; possible D gene TRBD1, 6 bases. Trimming cost V 1 base and J 7 bases, with 11 bases left between them. The CDR3 contains 15 residues. Per germline, CDR1 MNHNS and CDR2 SASEGT. The CDR3 nucleotides are TGTGCCAGCAGTGAAGAGGACAGCCTCAATTCACCCCTCCACTTT. It specifies CASSEEDSLNSPLHF.